Included here is one T cell receptor (beta chain) sequence, with context. Enrolment of Seattle patients took place during active infection, and they were followed longitudinally. The sample originates from a study of blood T cell repertoires in COVID-19. Study-level background: The study drew acute and convalescent COVID-19 samples from the United States, Italy and Spain. In each case, the material was cDNA or gDNA derived from T cells, B-cell-depleted T cells, or PBMCs.

V dropped 0 bases and J dropped 5 bases, with 10 bases sitting between them. The CDR3 extends over 15 amino acids. Germline V gives CDR1 LGHDT, CDR2 YNNKEL (reference sequence). Authors' methods: From reference gene primer amplification, estimates of nucleated cell counts were derived. TCRdb's table, derived via immunoSEQ multiplex PCR, lists solely in-frame clones and lacks some. D and trimming were read from the DNA, whereas the V and J calls and clone size are those reported in that table. The sample includes 100,000 to 150,000 clones, around nine tenths seen only once; the top ten take about an eighth.

The J gene is TRBJ2-2, the V gene TRBV3-1 (or the pseudogene TRBV3-2), with D possibly matching TRBD1 (5 bases). The receptor was isolated from a woman in her 70s with COVID-19, enrolled during active disease. What was sequenced was peripheral blood. The CDR3 spells CASSQDRVPTGELFF. In DNA, the CDR3 is TGTGCCAGCAGCCAAGACAGGGTTCCAACCGGGGAGCTGTTTTTT.